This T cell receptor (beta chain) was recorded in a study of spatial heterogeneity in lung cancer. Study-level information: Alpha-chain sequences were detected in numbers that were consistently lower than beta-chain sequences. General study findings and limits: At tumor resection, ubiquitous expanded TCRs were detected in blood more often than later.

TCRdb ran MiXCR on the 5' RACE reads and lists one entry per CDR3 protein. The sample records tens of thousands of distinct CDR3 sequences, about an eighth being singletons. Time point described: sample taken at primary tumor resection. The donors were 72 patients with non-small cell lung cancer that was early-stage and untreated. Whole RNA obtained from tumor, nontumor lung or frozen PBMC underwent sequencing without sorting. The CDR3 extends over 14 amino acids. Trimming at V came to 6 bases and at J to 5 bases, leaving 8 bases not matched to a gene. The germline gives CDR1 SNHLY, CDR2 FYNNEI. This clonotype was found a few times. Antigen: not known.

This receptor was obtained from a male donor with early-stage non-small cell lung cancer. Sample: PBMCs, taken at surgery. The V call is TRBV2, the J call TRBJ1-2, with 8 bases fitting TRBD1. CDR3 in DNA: TGTGCCAGCAGAATGACAGGGGCAGTTTATGGCTACACCTTC. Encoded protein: CASRMTGAVYGYTF.